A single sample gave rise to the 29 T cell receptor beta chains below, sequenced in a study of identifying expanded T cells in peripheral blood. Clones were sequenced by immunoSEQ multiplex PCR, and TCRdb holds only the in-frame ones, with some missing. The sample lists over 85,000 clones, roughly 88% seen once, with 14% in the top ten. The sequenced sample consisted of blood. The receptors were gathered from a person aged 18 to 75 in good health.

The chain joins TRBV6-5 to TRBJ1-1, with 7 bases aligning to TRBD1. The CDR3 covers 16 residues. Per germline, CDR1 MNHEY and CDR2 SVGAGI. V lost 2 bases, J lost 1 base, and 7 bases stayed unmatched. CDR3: CASSYQGTVANTEAFF. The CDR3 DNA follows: TGTGCCAGCAGTTACCAGGGGACAGTGGCGAACACTGAAGCTTTCTTT.

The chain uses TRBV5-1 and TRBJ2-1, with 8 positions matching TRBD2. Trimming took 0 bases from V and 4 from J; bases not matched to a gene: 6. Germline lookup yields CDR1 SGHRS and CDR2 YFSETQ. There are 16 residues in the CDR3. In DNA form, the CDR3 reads TGCGCCAGCAGCTTGGTAACTAGCGGTCGGTACAATGAGCAGTTCTTC. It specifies CASSLVTSGRYNEQFF.

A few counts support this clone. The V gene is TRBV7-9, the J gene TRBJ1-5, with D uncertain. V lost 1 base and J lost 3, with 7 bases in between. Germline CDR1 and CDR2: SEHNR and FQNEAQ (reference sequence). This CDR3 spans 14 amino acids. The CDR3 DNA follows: TGTGCCAGCAGCTTAGGTCCCTCCAATCAGCCCCAGCATTTT. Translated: CASSLGPSNQPQHF. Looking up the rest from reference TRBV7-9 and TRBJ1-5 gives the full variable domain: DTGVSQNPRHKITKRGQNVTFRCDPISEHNRLYWYRQTLGQGPEFLTYFQNEAQLEKSRLLSDRFSAERPKGSFSTLEIQRTEQGDSAMYLCASSLGPSNQPQHFGDGTRLSIL.

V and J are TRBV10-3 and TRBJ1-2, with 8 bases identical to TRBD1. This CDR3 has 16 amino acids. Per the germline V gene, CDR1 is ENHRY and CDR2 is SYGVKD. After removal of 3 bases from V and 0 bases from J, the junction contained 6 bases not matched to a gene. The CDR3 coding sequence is TGTGCCATCAGTGACCCACAGGGGGAGGCTAACTATGGCTACACCTTC. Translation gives CAISDPQGEANYGYTF.

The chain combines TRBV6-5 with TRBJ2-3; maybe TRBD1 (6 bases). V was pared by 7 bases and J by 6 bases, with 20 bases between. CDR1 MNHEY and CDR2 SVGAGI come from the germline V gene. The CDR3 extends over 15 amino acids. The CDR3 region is CASNGGAEGDDTQYF. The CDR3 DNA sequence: TGTGCCAGCAACGGCGGAGCCGAGGGGGACGATACGCAGTATTTT.

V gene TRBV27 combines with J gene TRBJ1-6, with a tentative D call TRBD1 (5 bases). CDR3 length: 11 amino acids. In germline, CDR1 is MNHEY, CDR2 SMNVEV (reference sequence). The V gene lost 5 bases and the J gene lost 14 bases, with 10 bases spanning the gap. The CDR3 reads CASSRGPALHF. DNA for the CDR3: TGTGCCAGCAGTCGGGGCCCGGCCCTCCACTTT.

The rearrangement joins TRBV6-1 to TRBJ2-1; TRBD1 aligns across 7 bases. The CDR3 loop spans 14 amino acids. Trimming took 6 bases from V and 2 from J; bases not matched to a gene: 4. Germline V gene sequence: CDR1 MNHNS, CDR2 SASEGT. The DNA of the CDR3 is TGTGCCAGCAGGAACAGGGGTACCTACAATGAGCAGTTCTTC. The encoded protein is CASRNRGTYNEQFF.

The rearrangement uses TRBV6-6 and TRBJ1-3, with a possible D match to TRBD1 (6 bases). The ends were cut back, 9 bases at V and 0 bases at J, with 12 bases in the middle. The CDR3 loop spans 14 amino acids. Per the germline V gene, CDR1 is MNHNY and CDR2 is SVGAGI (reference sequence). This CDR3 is CASEQGFSGNTIYF. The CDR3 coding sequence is TGTGCCAGTGAACAGGGTTTCTCTGGAAACACCATATATTTT.

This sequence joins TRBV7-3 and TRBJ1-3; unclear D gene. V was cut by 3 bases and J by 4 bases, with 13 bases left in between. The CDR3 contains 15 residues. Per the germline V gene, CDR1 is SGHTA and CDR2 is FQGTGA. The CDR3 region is CASSLPGMSGNTIYF. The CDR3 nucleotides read TGTGCCAGCAGCTTGCCGGGAATGAGCGGAAACACCATATATTTT.

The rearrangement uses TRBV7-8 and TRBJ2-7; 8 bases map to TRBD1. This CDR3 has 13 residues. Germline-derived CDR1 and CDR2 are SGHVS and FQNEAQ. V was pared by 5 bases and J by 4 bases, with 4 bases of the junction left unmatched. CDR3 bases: TGTGCCAGCAGCAGCAGGGGGCTGTACGAGCAGTACTTC. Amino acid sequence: CASSSRGLYEQYF.

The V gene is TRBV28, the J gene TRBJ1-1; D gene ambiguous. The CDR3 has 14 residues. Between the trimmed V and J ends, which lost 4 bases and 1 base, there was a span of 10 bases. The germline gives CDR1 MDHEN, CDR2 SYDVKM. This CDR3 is CASSSTAENTEAFF. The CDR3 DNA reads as TGTGCCAGCAGTTCCACCGCAGAGAACACTGAAGCTTTCTTT.

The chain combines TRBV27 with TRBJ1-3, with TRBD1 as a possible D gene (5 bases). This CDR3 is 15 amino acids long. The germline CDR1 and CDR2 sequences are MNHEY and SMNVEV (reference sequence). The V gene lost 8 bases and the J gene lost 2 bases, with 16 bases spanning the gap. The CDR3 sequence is CASGRGRGAGNTIYF. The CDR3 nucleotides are TGTGCCAGCGGTAGGGGTCGAGGGGCTGGAAACACCATATATTTT.

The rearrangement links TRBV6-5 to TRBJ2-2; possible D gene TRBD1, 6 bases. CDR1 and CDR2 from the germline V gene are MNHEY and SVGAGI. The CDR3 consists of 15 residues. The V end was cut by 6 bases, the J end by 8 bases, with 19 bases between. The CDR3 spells CASSLQHRVWGELFF. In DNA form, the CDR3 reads TGTGCCAGCAGCCTGCAGCACAGGGTTTGGGGGGAGCTGTTTTTT.

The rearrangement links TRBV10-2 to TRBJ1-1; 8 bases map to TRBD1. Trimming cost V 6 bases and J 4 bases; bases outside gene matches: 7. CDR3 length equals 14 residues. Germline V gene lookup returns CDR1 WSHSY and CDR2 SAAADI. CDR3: CASREGQVLTEAFF. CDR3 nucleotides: TGCGCCAGCAGGGAGGGACAGGTGCTCACTGAAGCTTTCTTT.

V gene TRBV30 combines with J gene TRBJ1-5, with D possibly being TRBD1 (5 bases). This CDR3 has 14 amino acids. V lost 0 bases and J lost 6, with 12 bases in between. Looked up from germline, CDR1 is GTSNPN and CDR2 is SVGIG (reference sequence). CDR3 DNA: TGTGCCTGGAGTGTTTCAGGGTTGGGTCAGCCCCAGCATTTT. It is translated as CAWSVSGLGQPQHF. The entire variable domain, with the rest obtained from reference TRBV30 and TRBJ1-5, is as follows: SQTIHQWPATLVQPVGSPLSLECTVEGTSNPNLYWYRQAAGRGLQLLFYSVGIGQISSEVPQNLSASRPQDRQFILSSKKLLLSDSGFYLCAWSVSGLGQPQHFGDGTRLSIL.

This chain's CDR3 is CASSQDQDLRNTIYF. The DNA of the CDR3 is TGTGCCAGCAGCCAAGATCAGGACCTTAGAAACACCATATATTTT. The genes are TRBV4-2 and TRBJ1-3; no firm D call. Germline V CDR1 and CDR2: LGHNA, YNFKEQ. The germline V and J ends were trimmed by 0 bases and 5 bases, with 11 bases remaining between them. This CDR3 contains 15 residues.

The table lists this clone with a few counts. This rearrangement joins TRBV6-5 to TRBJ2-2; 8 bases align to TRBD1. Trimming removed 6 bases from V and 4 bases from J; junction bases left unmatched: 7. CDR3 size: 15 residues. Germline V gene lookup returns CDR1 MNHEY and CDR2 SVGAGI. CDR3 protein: CASSRTGYGTGELFF. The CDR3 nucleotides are TGTGCCAGCAGCAGGACAGGGTACGGCACCGGGGAGCTGTTTTTT.

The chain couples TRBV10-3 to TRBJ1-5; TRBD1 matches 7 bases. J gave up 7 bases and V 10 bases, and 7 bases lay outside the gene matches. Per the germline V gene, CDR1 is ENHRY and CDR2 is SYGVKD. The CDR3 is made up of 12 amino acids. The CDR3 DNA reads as TGTGCCACCGGGACAGAAGGACAGCCCCAGCATTTT. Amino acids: CATGTEGQPQHF.

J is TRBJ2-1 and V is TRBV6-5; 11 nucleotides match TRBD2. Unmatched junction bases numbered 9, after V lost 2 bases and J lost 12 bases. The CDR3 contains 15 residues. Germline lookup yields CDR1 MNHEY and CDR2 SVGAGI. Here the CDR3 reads CASSYRTSGRTVQFF. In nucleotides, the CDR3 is TGTGCCAGCAGTTACCGTACTAGCGGGAGAACGGTGCAGTTCTTC.

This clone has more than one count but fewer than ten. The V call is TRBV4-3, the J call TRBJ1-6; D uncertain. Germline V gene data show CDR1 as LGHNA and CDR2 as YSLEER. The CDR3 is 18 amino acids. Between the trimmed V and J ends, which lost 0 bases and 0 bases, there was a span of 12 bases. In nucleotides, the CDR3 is TGCGCCAGCAGCCAAGAGGCGGCTTTCCTCTCCTATAATTCACCCCTCCACTTT. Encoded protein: CASSQEAAFLSYNSPLHF.

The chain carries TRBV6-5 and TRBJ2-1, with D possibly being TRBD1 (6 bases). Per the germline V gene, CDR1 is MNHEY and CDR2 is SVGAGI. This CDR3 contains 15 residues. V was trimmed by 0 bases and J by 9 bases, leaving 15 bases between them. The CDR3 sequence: CASSYSYRVVGEQFF. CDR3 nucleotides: TGTGCCAGCAGTTACTCCTACAGGGTGGTGGGTGAGCAGTTCTTC.

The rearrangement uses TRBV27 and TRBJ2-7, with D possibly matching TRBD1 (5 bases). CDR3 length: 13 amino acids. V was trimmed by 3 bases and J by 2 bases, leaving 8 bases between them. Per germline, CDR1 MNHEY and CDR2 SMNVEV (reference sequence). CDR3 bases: TGTGCCAGCAGTTTCAGGGTTGCCTACGAGCAGTACTTC. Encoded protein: CASSFRVAYEQYF.

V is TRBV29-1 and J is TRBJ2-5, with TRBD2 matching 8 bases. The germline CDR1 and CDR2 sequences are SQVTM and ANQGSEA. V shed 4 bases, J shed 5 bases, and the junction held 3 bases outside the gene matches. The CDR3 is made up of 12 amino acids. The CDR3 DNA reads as TGCAGCGTTGGTGGCGGGGGGGAGACCCAGTACTTC. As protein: CSVGGGGETQYF. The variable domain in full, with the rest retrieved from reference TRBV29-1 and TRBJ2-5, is SAVISQKPSRDICQRGTSLTIQCQVDSQVTMMFWYRQQPGQSLTLIATANQGSEATYESGFVIDKFPISRPNLTFSTLTVSNMSPEDSSIYLCSVGGGGETQYFGPGTRLLVL.

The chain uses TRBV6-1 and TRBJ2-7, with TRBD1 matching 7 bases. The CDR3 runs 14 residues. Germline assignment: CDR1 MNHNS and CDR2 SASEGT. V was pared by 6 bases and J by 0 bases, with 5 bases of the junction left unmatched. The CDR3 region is CASRGTASSYEQYF. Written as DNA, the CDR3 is TGTGCCAGCAGGGGGACAGCAAGCTCCTACGAGCAGTACTTC.

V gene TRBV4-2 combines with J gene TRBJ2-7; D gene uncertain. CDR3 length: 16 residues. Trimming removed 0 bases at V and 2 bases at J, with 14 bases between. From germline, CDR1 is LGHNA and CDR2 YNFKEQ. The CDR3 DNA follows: TGTGCCAGCAGCCAAGATTGGGCGGAGCAGACCTACGAGCAGTACTTC. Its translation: CASSQDWAEQTYEQYF.

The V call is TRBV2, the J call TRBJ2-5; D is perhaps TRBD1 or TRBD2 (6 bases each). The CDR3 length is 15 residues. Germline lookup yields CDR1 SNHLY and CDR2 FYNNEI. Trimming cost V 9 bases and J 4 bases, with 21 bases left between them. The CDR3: CASRRGGRGLETQYF. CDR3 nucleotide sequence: TGTGCCAGTCGTAGGGGAGGTAGGGGGTTAGAGACCCAGTACTTC.

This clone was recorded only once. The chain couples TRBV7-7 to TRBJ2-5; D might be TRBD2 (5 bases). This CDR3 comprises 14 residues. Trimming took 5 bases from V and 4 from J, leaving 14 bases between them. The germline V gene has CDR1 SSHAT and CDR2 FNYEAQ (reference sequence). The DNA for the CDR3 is TGTGCCAGCAGCGGCCCGGGGAGTCGAGAGACCCAGTACTTC. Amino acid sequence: CASSGPGSRETQYF.

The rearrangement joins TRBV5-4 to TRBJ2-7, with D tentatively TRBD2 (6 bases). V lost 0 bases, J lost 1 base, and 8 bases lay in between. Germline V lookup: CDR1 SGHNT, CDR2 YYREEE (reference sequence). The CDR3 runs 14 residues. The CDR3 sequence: CASSLAGVSYEQYF. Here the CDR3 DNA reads TGTGCCAGCAGCTTGGCGGGAGTGTCCTACGAGCAGTACTTC.

The CDR3 loop is CASSLDWGTGGKQYF. CDR3 in DNA: TGTGCCAGCAGCTTGGATTGGGGGACAGGGGGAAAGCAGTACTTC. The V and J genes are TRBV5-8 and TRBJ2-7; 11 positions agree with TRBD1. J lost 8 bases, V lost 0 bases, and 7 bases had no gene match. Germline CDR1 reads SGHTS; CDR2 reads YDEGEE. The CDR3 spans 15 residues.